Listed below are T cell receptor beta chains from one sample, sequenced in a study of blood T cell repertoires in COVID-19. Libraries were prepared by immunoSEQ multiplex PCR; TCRdb keeps only in-frame clonotypes and omits some of them. The table includes about 260,000 clones, around 90% detected once. Sequencing used peripheral blood. Receptors were obtained from a woman in her seventies with COVID-19, enrolled during active disease. The CDR3 runs from the conserved cysteine through the conserved F or W. A D gene is named only where the DNA matches it firmly. Size tells how often a clone was seen (once, few, many) or the class of an expanded clone, and some rows leave it out.

V	D	size	J	CDR3	DNA
TRBV28	TRBD1	once	TRBJ1-1	CAAGQGVVNTEAFF	TGTGCGGCGGGACAGGGCGTCGTGAACACTGAAGCTTTCTTT
TRBV19	.	.	TRBJ1-6	CASTDRGDSPLHF	TGTGCCAGTACAGACCGGGGGGATTCACCCCTCCACTTT
TRBV7-2	.	.	TRBJ2-1	CASSLGSGANYNEQFF	TGTGCCAGCAGCTTAGGATCGGGAGCAAACTACAATGAGCAGTTCTTC
TRBV10-1	.	.	TRBJ1-5	CASSEFPSRWRGDQPQHF	TGCGCCAGCAGTGAGTTCCCCTCTAGATGGAGGGGCGATCAGCCCCAGCATTTT
TRBV5-1	.	.	TRBJ2-1	CASGLSSAGEQFF	TGCGCCAGCGGCCTATCTAGCGCGGGTGAGCAGTTCTTC
TRBV27	.	.	TRBJ1-2	CASRDKNYGYTF	TGTGCCAGCAGGGACAAGAACTATGGCTACACCTTC
TRBV7-9	TRBD2	.	TRBJ2-5	CASSSPQSRETETQYF	TGTGCCAGCAGCTCCCCCCAGTCGCGGGAGACGGAGACCCAATACTTC
TRBV14	.	.	TRBJ1-5	CASSQDLREPQHF	TGTGCCAGCAGCCAAGATTTGAGGGAGCCCCAGCATTTT
TRBV5-1	.	.	TRBJ2-7	CASSGSGYEQYF	TGCGCCAGCAGCGGTTCAGGCTACGAGCAGTACTTC
TRBV18	.	.	TRBJ2-1	CASSPPQAYEQFF	TGTGCCAGCTCACCACCGCAGGCCTATGAGCAGTTCTTC
TRBV6-5	.	once	TRBJ1-6	CASSYRQSNSPLHF	TGTGCCAGCAGTTACCGACAGTCAAATTCACCCCTCCACTTT
TRBV2	.	.	TRBJ1-1	CASIRVNTEAFF	TGTGCCAGCATTAGAGTGAACACTGAAGCTTTCTTT
TRBV9	TRBD2	.	TRBJ2-1	CASSPSLAGYNEQFF	TGTGCCAGCAGCCCCTCCCTAGCGGGATACAATGAGCAGTTCTTC
TRBV24-1	TRBD1	once	TRBJ1-1	CATSPDRGKTEAFF	TGTGCCACCAGTCCTGACAGGGGCAAGACTGAAGCTTTCTTT
TRBV5-1	.	few	TRBJ2-7	CASSSTGLLAYEQYF	TGCGCCAGCAGTTCTACTGGACTCCTGGCCTACGAGCAGTACTTC
TRBV5-8	.	.	TRBJ2-3	CASSFRRGTDTQYF	TGTGCCAGCAGCTTTCGCAGGGGCACGGATACGCAGTATTTT
TRBV29-1	.	.	TRBJ1-1	CSVASVVGTEAFF	TGCAGCGTTGCGTCGGTGGTCGGCACTGAAGCTTTCTTT
TRBV3-1/TRBV3-2	.	.	TRBJ2-6	CASSQPLGGAHGANVLTF	TGTGCCAGCAGCCAGCCTCTGGGGGGGGCGCATGGGGCCAACGTCCTGACTTTC
TRBV14	.	.	TRBJ1-1	CASSQDFVAEAFF	TGTGCCAGCAGCCAAGATTTTGTCGCTGAAGCTTTCTTT
TRBV5-1	TRBD2	.	TRBJ2-1	CASSPSGRGYEQFF	TGCGCCAGCAGCCCTAGCGGGAGGGGCTATGAGCAGTTCTTC
TRBV7-9	.	.	TRBJ1-2	CASSLRQSTQRGYTF	TGTGCCAGCAGCTTACGGCAGAGCACTCAGAGGGGCTACACCTTC
TRBV28	.	.	TRBJ2-7	CASSFTGNYEQYF	TGTGCCAGCAGTTTCACGGGGAACTACGAGCAGTACTTC
TRBV19	TRBD1	.	TRBJ1-5	CASMGQAIQPQHF	TGTGCCAGTATGGGACAGGCGATTCAGCCCCAGCATTTT
TRBV18	.	.	TRBJ2-2	CASSVLQGLNTGELFF	TGTGCCAGCTCCGTGTTGCAGGGTTTGAACACCGGGGAGCTGTTTTTT
TRBV11-2	TRBD1	.	TRBJ2-2	CASSYQSGGAPGELFF	TGTGCCAGCAGTTACCAATCAGGGGGCGCGCCCGGGGAGCTGTTTTTT
TRBV4-2	.	.	TRBJ2-5	CASSQDAASVQEGQYF	TGTGCCAGCAGCCAAGATGCGGCTAGCGTACAGGAAGGCCAGTACTTC
TRBV4-1	.	.	TRBJ1-5	CASSPRTAKGYQPQHF	TGCGCCAGCAGCCCGAGGACAGCCAAGGGGTATCAGCCCCAGCATTTT
TRBV24-1	.	once	TRBJ2-1	CATSDLRGRDGEQFF	TGTGCCACCAGTGATTTGAGAGGGCGGGACGGGGAGCAGTTCTTC
TRBV12-5	TRBD1	.	TRBJ2-1	CASGLGTGGVYEQFF	TGTGCTAGTGGTTTGGGGACAGGGGGCGTCTATGAGCAGTTCTTC
TRBV11-3	.	.	TRBJ2-5	CASSLGLTGDWQETQYF	TGTGCCAGCAGCTTAGGGCTCACGGGAGACTGGCAAGAGACCCAGTACTTC
TRBV30	TRBD1	.	TRBJ1-6	CAYRGSNSPLHF	TGTGCCTACAGGGGGAGTAATTCACCCCTCCACTTT
TRBV7-8	.	.	TRBJ1-2	CASSLASANGYTF	TGTGCCAGCAGCTTAGCGTCTGCTAATGGCTACACCTTC
TRBV2	TRBD2	.	TRBJ2-5	CASSEASIGGLAGGETQYF	TGTGCCAGCAGTGAAGCGAGTATCGGGGGACTAGCGGGAGGAGAGACCCAGTACTTC
TRBV2	.	.	TRBJ1-2	CASSVQPRGGYTF	TGTGCCAGCAGTGTACAGCCTCGGGGTGGCTACACCTTC
TRBV6-5	.	.	TRBJ1-5	CATGERYGQPQHF	TGTGCCACCGGCGAGCGGTATGGTCAGCCCCAGCATTTT
TRBV15	.	.	TRBJ1-3	CATSRDSRGGNTIYF	TGTGCCACCAGCAGAGATTCCCGAGGGGGAAACACCATATATTTT
TRBV19	TRBD2	.	TRBJ2-1	CASSYSSGSSEQFF	TGTGCCAGTAGTTATTCTAGCGGGAGTTCAGAGCAGTTCTTC
TRBV29-1	.	.	TRBJ1-2	CSVGGRDRNGYTF	TGCAGCGTTGGAGGCAGGGATAGGAATGGCTACACCTTC
TRBV5-1	TRBD2	few	TRBJ2-2	CASSLRSGRNTGELFF	TGCGCCAGCAGCTTGCGGAGCGGGAGAAACACCGGGGAGCTGTTTTTT
TRBV27	.	.	TRBJ1-5	CASSLEYSNQPQHF	TGTGCCAGCAGTTTGGAGTATAGCAATCAGCCCCAGCATTTT
TRBV5-6	TRBD1	.	TRBJ1-5	CASSFGTGGYQPQHF	TGTGCCAGCAGCTTCGGGACAGGGGGGTATCAGCCCCAGCATTTT